This TCR beta chain came from a study of blood T cell repertoires in COVID-19. Some clones are missing from TCRdb's copy, which holds only in-frame ones; the method was immunoSEQ multiplex PCR. Of 200,000 to 250,000 clones detected, around 83% appear once; the ten largest clones hold roughly 8%. This CDR3 is 16 amino acids long. Trimming left V 0 bases short and J 7 bases short, with 16 bases between. The germline V gene encodes CDR1 MNHNS and CDR2 SASEGT. The chain has TRBV6-1 and TRBJ1-5; D gene unclear. Sequenced: peripheral blood. This TCR was sampled from a woman older than 75 with COVID-19, enrolled during active disease. The chain's CDR3 is CASSEAGGSGVQPQHF. The DNA of the CDR3 is TGTGCCAGCAGTGAAGCTGGTGGCAGCGGGGTACAGCCCCAGCATTTT.